Listed below are T cell receptor beta chains from one sample, sequenced in a study of control samples from healthy donors and cancer patients. Profiled with immunoSEQ multiplex PCR; TCRdb holds only in-frame clones, not every one. The top ten hold roughly 13% of the sample, which has roughly 100,000 clones, about four fifths seen once. Sequenced sample: blood. The receptors shown here come from a woman aged 45-65 years in good health. The CDR3 runs from the conserved cysteine through the conserved F or W. The order of the fields is D gene, clone size, V gene, J gene, CDR3 protein, CDR3 DNA. The D gene is left open where the match is weak. Rows give clone size only sometimes, using once, few, many, or a class for an expanded clone.

d_call: -
clone_size: -
v_call: TRBV19
j_call: TRBJ1-5
cdr3_aa: CASHPQGLSNQPQHF
cdr3_nt: TGTGCCAGTCATCCTCAGGGACTTAGCAATCAGCCCCAGCATTTT

d_call: TRBD1
clone_size: -
v_call: TRBV10-3
j_call: TRBJ2-1
cdr3_aa: CAISERDRGVNEQFF
cdr3_nt: TGTGCCATCAGTGAGAGAGACAGGGGGGTGAATGAGCAGTTCTTC

d_call: -
clone_size: -
v_call: TRBV7-3
j_call: TRBJ2-1
cdr3_aa: CASSLVPRDNSYNEQFF
cdr3_nt: TGTGCCAGCAGCTTAGTGCCCCGGGACAACTCCTACAATGAGCAGTTCTTC

d_call: -
clone_size: -
v_call: TRBV20-1
j_call: TRBJ2-7
cdr3_aa: CSAPRKYEQYF
cdr3_nt: TGCAGTGCTCCCCGGAAGTACGAGCAGTACTTC

d_call: -
clone_size: -
v_call: TRBV28
j_call: TRBJ2-3
cdr3_aa: CASSLRRSQADTQYF
cdr3_nt: TGTGCCAGCAGTTTACGTAGGAGTCAGGCAGATACGCAGTATTTT

d_call: TRBD1
clone_size: -
v_call: TRBV5-4
j_call: TRBJ2-7
cdr3_aa: CASSSPGQGIYEQYF
cdr3_nt: TGTGCCAGCAGCAGCCCGGGACAGGGGATATACGAGCAGTACTTC

d_call: -
clone_size: -
v_call: TRBV7-2
j_call: TRBJ1-6
cdr3_aa: CASSPTWTANSPLHF
cdr3_nt: TGTGCCAGCAGCCCCACTTGGACAGCAAATTCACCCCTCCACTTT

d_call: TRBD2
clone_size: -
v_call: TRBV10-3
j_call: TRBJ2-1
cdr3_aa: CAISEGTSGGNEQFF
cdr3_nt: TGTGCCATCAGTGAGGGGACTAGCGGGGGTAATGAGCAGTTCTTC

d_call: -
clone_size: -
v_call: TRBV7-8
j_call: TRBJ2-1
cdr3_aa: CASRLTSSYNEQFF
cdr3_nt: TGTGCCAGCAGACTGACGAGCTCCTACAATGAGCAGTTCTTC

d_call: -
clone_size: -
v_call: TRBV2
j_call: TRBJ2-1
cdr3_aa: CASSGAGNEQFF
cdr3_nt: TGTGCCAGCAGTGGGGCTGGGAATGAGCAGTTCTTC

d_call: TRBD1
clone_size: -
v_call: TRBV28
j_call: TRBJ2-3
cdr3_aa: CASSSGQPKGFTDTQYF
cdr3_nt: TGTGCCAGCAGTTCGGGACAGCCAAAGGGGTTCACAGATACGCAGTATTTT

d_call: -
clone_size: -
v_call: TRBV6-5
j_call: TRBJ2-1
cdr3_aa: CASSTRRNEQFF
cdr3_nt: TGTGCCAGCAGTACCCGGAGAAATGAGCAGTTCTTC

d_call: -
clone_size: -
v_call: TRBV7-9
j_call: TRBJ2-5
cdr3_aa: CASRGRTKTQYF
cdr3_nt: TGTGCCAGCAGGGGCCGGACTAAGACCCAGTACTTC

d_call: -
clone_size: -
v_call: TRBV9
j_call: TRBJ2-6
cdr3_aa: CASTGGANVLTF
cdr3_nt: TGTGCCAGCACGGGAGGGGCCAACGTCCTGACTTTC

d_call: TRBD2
clone_size: -
v_call: TRBV5-6
j_call: TRBJ2-6
cdr3_aa: CASSWGGPRSGANVLTF
cdr3_nt: TGTGCCAGCAGCTGGGGGGGACCGCGCTCTGGGGCCAACGTCCTGACTTTC

d_call: -
clone_size: -
v_call: TRBV19
j_call: TRBJ1-2
cdr3_aa: CASSTRDIYGYTF
cdr3_nt: TGTGCCAGTAGTACCCGGGACATCTATGGCTACACCTTC

d_call: -
clone_size: -
v_call: TRBV2
j_call: TRBJ1-6
cdr3_aa: CASSEEGGSYNSPLHF
cdr3_nt: TGTGCCAGCAGTGAAGAAGGGGGTTCCTATAATTCACCCCTCCACTTT

d_call: -
clone_size: -
v_call: TRBV5-1
j_call: TRBJ1-1
cdr3_aa: CASSLDTEAFF
cdr3_nt: TGCGCCAGCAGCTTGGACACTGAAGCTTTCTTT

d_call: -
clone_size: -
v_call: TRBV19
j_call: TRBJ1-1
cdr3_aa: CASNEAFATEAFF
cdr3_nt: TGTGCCAGTAACGAGGCGTTCGCCACTGAAGCTTTCTTT

d_call: -
clone_size: -
v_call: TRBV28
j_call: TRBJ1-1
cdr3_aa: CASSTQGKGTEAFF
cdr3_nt: TGTGCCAGCAGTACACAGGGAAAAGGTACTGAAGCTTTCTTT

d_call: TRBD1
clone_size: -
v_call: TRBV7-9
j_call: TRBJ1-5
cdr3_aa: CASSKGQTGGRQPQHF
cdr3_nt: TGTGCCAGCAGCAAAGGCCAGACAGGGGGACGTCAGCCCCAGCATTTT

d_call: -
clone_size: -
v_call: TRBV30
j_call: TRBJ1-4
cdr3_aa: CAWGRGNEKLFF
cdr3_nt: TGTGCCTGGGGGAGGGGTAATGAAAAACTGTTTTTT

d_call: TRBD1
clone_size: -
v_call: TRBV5-6
j_call: TRBJ1-4
cdr3_aa: CASSLQGLLEKLFF
cdr3_nt: TGTGCCAGCAGCTTACAGGGGCTTTTGGAAAAACTGTTTTTT

d_call: -
clone_size: -
v_call: TRBV5-4
j_call: TRBJ1-2
cdr3_aa: CASSELSRASGGYTF
cdr3_nt: TGTGCCAGCAGCGAGTTATCTAGGGCCTCCGGAGGCTACACCTTC

d_call: -
clone_size: -
v_call: TRBV7-9
j_call: TRBJ2-5
cdr3_aa: CASSAGPTGYQETQYF
cdr3_nt: TGTGCCAGCAGCGCGGGGCCAACAGGTTACCAAGAGACCCAGTACTTC

d_call: TRBD2
clone_size: -
v_call: TRBV6-6
j_call: TRBJ2-5
cdr3_aa: CASRTTTSGRGETQYF
cdr3_nt: TGTGCCAGCAGAACTACGACTAGCGGGAGAGGAGAGACCCAGTACTTC

d_call: -
clone_size: -
v_call: TRBV3-1/TRBV3-2
j_call: TRBJ2-1
cdr3_aa: CASSQESVGENEQFF
cdr3_nt: TGTGCCAGCAGCCAAGAGAGTGTCGGGGAGAATGAGCAGTTCTTC

d_call: TRBD1
clone_size: -
v_call: TRBV30
j_call: TRBJ1-6
cdr3_aa: CAWGLQGDSPLHF
cdr3_nt: TGTGCCTGGGGGCTACAGGGGGATTCACCCCTCCACTTT

d_call: -
clone_size: once
v_call: TRBV19
j_call: TRBJ2-3
cdr3_aa: CASSIGADTDTQYF
cdr3_nt: TGTGCCAGTAGTATAGGAGCAGACACAGATACGCAGTATTTT

d_call: -
clone_size: -
v_call: TRBV11-2
j_call: TRBJ1-3
cdr3_aa: CASSLVIHSGNTIYF
cdr3_nt: TGTGCCAGCAGCTTAGTTATCCACTCTGGAAACACCATATATTTT

d_call: -
clone_size: -
v_call: TRBV7-9
j_call: TRBJ1-1
cdr3_aa: CASSFQGPRDTEAFF
cdr3_nt: TGTGCCAGCAGCTTCCAGGGGCCGCGGGACACTGAAGCTTTCTTT

d_call: TRBD1
clone_size: -
v_call: TRBV18
j_call: TRBJ1-3
cdr3_aa: CASSPLRTGSSGNTIYF
cdr3_nt: TGTGCCAGCTCACCACTCCGGACAGGGAGCTCTGGAAACACCATATATTTT

d_call: -
clone_size: few
v_call: TRBV13
j_call: TRBJ1-1
cdr3_aa: CASSLVPGEAFF
cdr3_nt: TGTGCCAGCAGCTTAGTACCGGGGGAAGCTTTCTTT

d_call: -
clone_size: -
v_call: TRBV9
j_call: TRBJ2-5
cdr3_aa: CASSIWPGGTETQYF
cdr3_nt: TGTGCCAGCAGCATTTGGCCTGGGGGGACAGAGACCCAGTACTTC

d_call: -
clone_size: -
v_call: TRBV2
j_call: TRBJ1-6
cdr3_aa: CASSGPAGGNSPLHF
cdr3_nt: TGTGCCAGCAGTGGGCCGGCCGGCGGGAATTCACCCCTCCACTTT

d_call: TRBD1
clone_size: -
v_call: TRBV7-9
j_call: TRBJ2-5
cdr3_aa: CASSRWTGSTETQYF
cdr3_nt: TGTGCCAGCAGCCGATGGACAGGGAGTACGGAGACCCAGTACTTC

d_call: -
clone_size: -
v_call: TRBV6-1
j_call: TRBJ1-1
cdr3_aa: CASSEWGIDEAFF
cdr3_nt: TGTGCCAGCAGTGAATGGGGCATCGATGAAGCTTTCTTT

d_call: TRBD1
clone_size: once
v_call: TRBV7-2
j_call: TRBJ1-1
cdr3_aa: CASSLVWTGRTEAFF
cdr3_nt: TGTGCCAGCAGCTTAGTATGGACAGGGAGAACTGAAGCTTTCTTT

d_call: -
clone_size: -
v_call: TRBV5-1
j_call: TRBJ1-1
cdr3_aa: CASSLALMNTEAFF
cdr3_nt: TGCGCCAGCAGCTTGGCATTAATGAACACTGAAGCTTTCTTT

d_call: TRBD1
clone_size: -
v_call: TRBV6-6
j_call: TRBJ2-3
cdr3_aa: CASSYPGQGRDTQYF
cdr3_nt: TGTGCCAGCAGTTACCCGGGACAGGGGAGGGATACGCAGTATTTT

d_call: -
clone_size: -
v_call: TRBV29-1
j_call: TRBJ1-1
cdr3_aa: CSVVTEIMNTEAFF
cdr3_nt: TGCAGCGTTGTGACAGAAATCATGAACACTGAAGCTTTCTTT

d_call: -
clone_size: -
v_call: TRBV24-1
j_call: TRBJ2-5
cdr3_aa: CATSDPYRETQYF
cdr3_nt: TGTGCCACCAGTGACCCCTATAGAGAGACCCAGTACTTC

d_call: -
clone_size: -
v_call: TRBV5-4
j_call: TRBJ2-2
cdr3_aa: CASSPGTFVGELFF
cdr3_nt: TGTGCCAGCAGCCCCGGGACCTTCGTCGGGGAGCTGTTTTTT

d_call: TRBD1
clone_size: -
v_call: TRBV27
j_call: TRBJ2-5
cdr3_aa: CASRRTGDGETQYF
cdr3_nt: TGTGCCAGCAGACGGACAGGGGACGGAGAGACCCAGTACTTC

d_call: -
clone_size: -
v_call: TRBV5-1
j_call: TRBJ1-4
cdr3_aa: CASGDTNEKLFF
cdr3_nt: TGCGCCAGCGGAGACACCAATGAAAAACTGTTTTTT

d_call: -
clone_size: -
v_call: TRBV19
j_call: TRBJ2-7
cdr3_aa: CASSLLTGSNEQYF
cdr3_nt: TGTGCCAGTAGTTTGCTGACAGGTTCCAACGAGCAGTACTTC

d_call: -
clone_size: -
v_call: TRBV27
j_call: TRBJ2-2
cdr3_aa: CASSGTLQTGELFF
cdr3_nt: TGTGCCAGCAGCGGGACACTACAGACCGGGGAGCTGTTTTTT

d_call: TRBD1
clone_size: -
v_call: TRBV18
j_call: TRBJ1-2
cdr3_aa: CASLMDRRYGYTF
cdr3_nt: TGTGCCAGCTTGATGGACAGGCGGTATGGCTACACCTTC

d_call: -
clone_size: -
v_call: TRBV5-5
j_call: TRBJ1-6
cdr3_aa: CASSLTGIFGSPLHF
cdr3_nt: TGTGCCAGCAGCTTAACAGGGATTTTTGGTTCACCCCTCCACTTT

d_call: -
clone_size: few
v_call: TRBV28
j_call: TRBJ1-2
cdr3_aa: CASSLNDKYYGYTF
cdr3_nt: TGTGCCAGCAGTTTAAATGACAAGTACTATGGCTACACCTTC

d_call: -
clone_size: -
v_call: TRBV5-8
j_call: TRBJ1-5
cdr3_aa: CASNVRGRDQPQHF
cdr3_nt: TGTGCCAGCAATGTCCGTGGGCGGGATCAGCCCCAGCATTTT

d_call: -
clone_size: -
v_call: TRBV15
j_call: TRBJ1-4
cdr3_aa: CATSREAGSGEKLFF
cdr3_nt: TGTGCCACCAGCAGAGAGGCGGGTTCTGGTGAAAAACTGTTTTTT

d_call: TRBD2
clone_size: -
v_call: TRBV11-2
j_call: TRBJ2-3
cdr3_aa: CASSLQPGGATDTQYF
cdr3_nt: TGTGCCAGCAGCTTACAACCCGGGGGGGCCACAGATACGCAGTATTTT

d_call: TRBD1
clone_size: -
v_call: TRBV15
j_call: TRBJ1-4
cdr3_aa: CATSRVTGASEKLFF
cdr3_nt: TGTGCCACCAGCAGAGTGACAGGGGCGAGTGAAAAACTGTTTTTT